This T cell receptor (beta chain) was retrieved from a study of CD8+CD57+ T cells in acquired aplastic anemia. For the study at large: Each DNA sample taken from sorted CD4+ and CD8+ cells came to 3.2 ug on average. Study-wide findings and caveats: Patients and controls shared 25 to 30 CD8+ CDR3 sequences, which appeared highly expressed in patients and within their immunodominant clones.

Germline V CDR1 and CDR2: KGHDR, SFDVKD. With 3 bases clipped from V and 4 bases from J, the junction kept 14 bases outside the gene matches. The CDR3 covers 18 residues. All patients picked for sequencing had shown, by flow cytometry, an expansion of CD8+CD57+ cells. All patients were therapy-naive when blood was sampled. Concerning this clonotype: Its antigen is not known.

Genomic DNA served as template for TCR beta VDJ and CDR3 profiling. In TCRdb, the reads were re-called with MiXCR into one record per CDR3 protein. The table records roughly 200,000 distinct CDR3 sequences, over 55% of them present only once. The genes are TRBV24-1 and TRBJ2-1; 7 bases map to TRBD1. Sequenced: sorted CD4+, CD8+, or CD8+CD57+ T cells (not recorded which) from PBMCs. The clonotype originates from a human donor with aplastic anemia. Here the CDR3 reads CATSDTPSWGQTYNEQFF. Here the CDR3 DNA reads TGTGCCACCAGTGATACGCCCTCGTGGGGACAGACATACAATGAGCAGTTCTTC.